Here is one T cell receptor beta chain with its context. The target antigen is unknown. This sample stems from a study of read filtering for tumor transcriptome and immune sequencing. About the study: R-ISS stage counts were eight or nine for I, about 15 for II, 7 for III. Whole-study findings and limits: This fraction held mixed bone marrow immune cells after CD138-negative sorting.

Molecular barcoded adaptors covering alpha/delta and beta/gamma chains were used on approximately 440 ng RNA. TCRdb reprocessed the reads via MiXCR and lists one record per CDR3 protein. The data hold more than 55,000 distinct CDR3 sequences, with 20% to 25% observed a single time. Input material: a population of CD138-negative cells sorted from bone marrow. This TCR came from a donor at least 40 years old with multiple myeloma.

The CDR3 region is CSAPSRRNTEAFF. CDR3 DNA sequence: TGCAGTGCTCCAAGTCGGAGAAACACTGAAGCTTTCTTT. The chain uses TRBV20-1 and TRBJ1-1, with no clear D. The germline V and J ends were trimmed by 5 bases and 2 bases, with 12 bases remaining between them. Germline CDR1 is DFQATT and CDR2 is SNEGSKA (reference sequence). This CDR3 region has 13 residues.